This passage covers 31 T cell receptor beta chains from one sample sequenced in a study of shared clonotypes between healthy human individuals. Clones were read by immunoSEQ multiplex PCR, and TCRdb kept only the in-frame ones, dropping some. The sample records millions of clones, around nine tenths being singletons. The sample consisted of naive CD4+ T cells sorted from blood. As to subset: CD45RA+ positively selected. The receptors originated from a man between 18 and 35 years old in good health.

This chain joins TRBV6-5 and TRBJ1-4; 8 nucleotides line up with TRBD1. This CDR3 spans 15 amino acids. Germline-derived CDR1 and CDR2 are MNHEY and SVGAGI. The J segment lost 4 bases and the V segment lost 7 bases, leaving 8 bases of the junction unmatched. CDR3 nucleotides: TGTGCCAGCAAGCGACAGGGGACATTTAATGAAAAACTGTTTTTT. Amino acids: CASKRQGTFNEKLFF.

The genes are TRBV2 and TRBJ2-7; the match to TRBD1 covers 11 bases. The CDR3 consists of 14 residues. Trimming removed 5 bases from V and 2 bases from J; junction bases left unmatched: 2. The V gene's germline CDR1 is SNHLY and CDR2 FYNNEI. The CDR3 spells CASSSDRGPYEQYF. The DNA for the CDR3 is TGTGCCAGCAGTTCGGACAGGGGGCCCTACGAGCAGTACTTC.

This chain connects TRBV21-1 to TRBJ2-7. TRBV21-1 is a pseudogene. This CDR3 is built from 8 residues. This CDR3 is CASSKKYF. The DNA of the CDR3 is TGTGCCAGCAGCAAAAAGTACTTC.

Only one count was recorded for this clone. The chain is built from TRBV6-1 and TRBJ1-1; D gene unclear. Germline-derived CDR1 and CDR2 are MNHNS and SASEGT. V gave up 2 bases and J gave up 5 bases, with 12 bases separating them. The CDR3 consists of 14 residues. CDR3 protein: CASSEIGLWTEAFF. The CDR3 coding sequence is TGTGCCAGCAGTGAAATCGGGTTATGGACTGAAGCTTTCTTT.

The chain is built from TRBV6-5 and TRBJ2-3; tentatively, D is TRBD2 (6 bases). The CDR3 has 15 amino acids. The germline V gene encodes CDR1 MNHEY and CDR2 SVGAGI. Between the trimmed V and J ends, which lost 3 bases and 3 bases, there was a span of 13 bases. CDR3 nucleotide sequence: TGTGCCAGCAGTTATGGAGGGGTTAGAACAGATACGCAGTATTTT. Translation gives CASSYGGVRTDTQYF.

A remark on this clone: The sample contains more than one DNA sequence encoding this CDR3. CDR3 nucleotides: TGCGCCAGCAGCCCGGATAATGAAAAACTGTTTTTT. It specifies CASSPDNEKLFF. The chain uses TRBV5-1 and TRBJ1-4; the D is unclear. The CDR3 covers 12 residues. Germline V gives CDR1 SGHRS, CDR2 YFSETQ. V was trimmed by 4 bases and J by 4 bases, leaving 5 bases between them.

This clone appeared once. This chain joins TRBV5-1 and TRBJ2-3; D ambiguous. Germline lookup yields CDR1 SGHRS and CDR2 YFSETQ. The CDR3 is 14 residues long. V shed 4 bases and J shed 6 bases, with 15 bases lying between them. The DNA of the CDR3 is TGCGCCAGCAGCAACGGTCTCTATCGCGATACGCAGTATTTT. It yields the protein CASSNGLYRDTQYF.

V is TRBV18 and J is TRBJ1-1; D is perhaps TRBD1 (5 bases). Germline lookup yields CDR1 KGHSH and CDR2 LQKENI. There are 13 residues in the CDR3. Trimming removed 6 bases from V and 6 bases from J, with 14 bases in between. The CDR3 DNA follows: TGTGCCAGCTCCCAGGGTTTAGGTGCTGAAGCTTTCTTT. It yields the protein CASSQGLGAEAFF.

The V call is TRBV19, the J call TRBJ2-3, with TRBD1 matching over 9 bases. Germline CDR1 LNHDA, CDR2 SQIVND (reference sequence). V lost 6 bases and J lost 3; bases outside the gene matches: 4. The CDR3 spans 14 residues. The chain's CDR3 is CASSPGQGTDTQYF. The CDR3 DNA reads TGTGCCAGTAGCCCCGGACAGGGGACAGATACGCAGTATTTT.

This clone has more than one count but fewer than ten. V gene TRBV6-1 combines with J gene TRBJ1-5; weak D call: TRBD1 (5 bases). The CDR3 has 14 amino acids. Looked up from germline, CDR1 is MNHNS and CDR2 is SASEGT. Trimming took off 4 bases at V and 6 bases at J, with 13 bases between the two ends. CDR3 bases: TGTGCCAGCAGTGGGGGAGGGACCGGTCAGCCCCAGCATTTT. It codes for CASSGGGTGQPQHF.

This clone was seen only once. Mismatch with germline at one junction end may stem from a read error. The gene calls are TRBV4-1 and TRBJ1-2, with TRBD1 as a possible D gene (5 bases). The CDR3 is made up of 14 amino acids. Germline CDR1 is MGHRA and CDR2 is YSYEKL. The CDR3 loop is CANSQREGIYGYTF. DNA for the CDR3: TGCGCCAACAGCCAAAGAGAGGGGATCTATGGCTACACCTTC.

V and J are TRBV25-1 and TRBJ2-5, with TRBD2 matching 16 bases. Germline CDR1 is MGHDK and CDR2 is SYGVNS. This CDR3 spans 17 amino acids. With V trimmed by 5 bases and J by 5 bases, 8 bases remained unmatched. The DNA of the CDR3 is TGTGCCAGCAGTCCTGGGACTAGCGGGGGGGCGTGGGAGACCCAGTACTTC. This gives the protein CASSPGTSGGAWETQYF.

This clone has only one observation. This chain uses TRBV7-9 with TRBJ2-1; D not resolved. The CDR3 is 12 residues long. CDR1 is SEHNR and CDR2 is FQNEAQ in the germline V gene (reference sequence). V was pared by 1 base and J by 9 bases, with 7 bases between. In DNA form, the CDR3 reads TGTGCCAGCAGCTTAGGGGTGATTGAGCAGTTCTTC. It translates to CASSLGVIEQFF.

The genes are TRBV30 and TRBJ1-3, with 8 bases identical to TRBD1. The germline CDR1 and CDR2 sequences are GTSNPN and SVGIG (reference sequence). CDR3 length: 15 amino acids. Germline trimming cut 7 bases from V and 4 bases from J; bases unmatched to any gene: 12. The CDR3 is CALSLGQGYGNTIYF. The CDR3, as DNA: TGTGCCTTAAGCCTAGGACAGGGCTACGGAAACACCATATATTTT.

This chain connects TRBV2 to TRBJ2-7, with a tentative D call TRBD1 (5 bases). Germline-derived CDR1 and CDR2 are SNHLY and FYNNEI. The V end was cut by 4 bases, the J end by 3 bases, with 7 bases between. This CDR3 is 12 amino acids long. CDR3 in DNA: TGTGCCAGCAGTGCAGGGAACTACGAGCAGTACTTC. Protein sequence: CASSAGNYEQYF.

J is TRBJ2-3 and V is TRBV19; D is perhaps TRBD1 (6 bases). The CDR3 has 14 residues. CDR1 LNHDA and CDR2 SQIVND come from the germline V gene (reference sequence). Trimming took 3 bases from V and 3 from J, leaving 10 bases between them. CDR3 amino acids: CASSILGATDTQYF. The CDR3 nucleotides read TGTGCCAGTAGTATTCTGGGGGCTACAGATACGCAGTATTTT. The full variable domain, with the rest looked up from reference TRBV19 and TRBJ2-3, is DGGITQSPKYLFRKEGQNVTLSCEQNLNHDAMYWYRQDPGQGLRLIYYSQIVNDFQKGDIAEGYSVSREKKESFPLTVTSAQKNPTAFYLCASSILGATDTQYFGPGTRLTVL.

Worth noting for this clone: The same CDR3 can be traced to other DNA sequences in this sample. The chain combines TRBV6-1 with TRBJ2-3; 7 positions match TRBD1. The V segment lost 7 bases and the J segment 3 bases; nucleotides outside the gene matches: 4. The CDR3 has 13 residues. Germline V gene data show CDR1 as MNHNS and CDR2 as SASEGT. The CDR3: CASTRQGTDTQYF. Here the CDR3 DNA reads TGTGCCAGCACCCGACAGGGAACAGATACGCAGTATTTT.

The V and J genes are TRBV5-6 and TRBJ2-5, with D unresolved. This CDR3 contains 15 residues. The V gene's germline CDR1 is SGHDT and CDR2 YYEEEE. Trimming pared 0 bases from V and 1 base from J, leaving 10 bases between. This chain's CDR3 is CASSLVPTFQETQYF. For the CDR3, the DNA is TGTGCCAGCAGCTTGGTCCCCACTTTCCAAGAGACCCAGTACTTC.

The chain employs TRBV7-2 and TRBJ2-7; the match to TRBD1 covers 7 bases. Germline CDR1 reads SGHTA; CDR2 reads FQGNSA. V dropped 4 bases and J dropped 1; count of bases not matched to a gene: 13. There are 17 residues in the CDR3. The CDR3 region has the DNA TGTGCCAGCAGCTCTCCCCTTAGGGGGCCCACTTCCTACGAGCAGTACTTC. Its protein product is CASSSPLRGPTSYEQYF.

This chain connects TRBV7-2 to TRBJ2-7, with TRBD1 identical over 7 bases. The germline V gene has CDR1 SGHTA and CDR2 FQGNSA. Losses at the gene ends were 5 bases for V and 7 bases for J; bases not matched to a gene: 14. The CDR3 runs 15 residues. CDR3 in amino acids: CASSPVGRGSGEQYF. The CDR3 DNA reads TGTGCCAGCAGCCCAGTGGGCAGGGGGTCGGGGGAGCAGTACTTC.

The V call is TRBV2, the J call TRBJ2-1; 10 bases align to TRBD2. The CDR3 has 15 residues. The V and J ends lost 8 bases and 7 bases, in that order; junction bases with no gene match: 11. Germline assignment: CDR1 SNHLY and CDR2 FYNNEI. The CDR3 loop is CASSQKAGGPNEQFF. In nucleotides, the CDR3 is TGTGCCAGCTCCCAAAAAGCGGGAGGGCCGAATGAGCAGTTCTTC.

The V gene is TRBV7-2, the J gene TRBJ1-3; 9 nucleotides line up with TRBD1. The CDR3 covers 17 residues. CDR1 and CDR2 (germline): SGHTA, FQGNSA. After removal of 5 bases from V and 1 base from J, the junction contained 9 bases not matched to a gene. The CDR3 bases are TGTGCCAGCAGCACTACCGGGACAGGGATATCTGGAAACACCATATATTTT. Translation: CASSTTGTGISGNTIYF.

The DNA for the CDR3 is TGTGCCAGCAGACGGGGTTCGGAGCAGTACTTC. It specifies CASRRGSEQYF. This chain joins TRBV6-5 and TRBJ2-7, with a weak D call TRBD2 (5 bases). The germline V gene has CDR1 MNHEY and CDR2 SVGAGI. V was cut by 6 bases and J by 7 bases, with 10 bases left in between. This CDR3 has 11 amino acids.

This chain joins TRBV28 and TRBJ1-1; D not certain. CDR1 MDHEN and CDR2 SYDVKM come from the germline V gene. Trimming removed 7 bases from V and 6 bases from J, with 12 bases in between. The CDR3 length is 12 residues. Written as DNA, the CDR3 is TGTGCCAGCATTTCGGATACGGCTGAAGCTTTCTTT. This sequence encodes CASISDTAEAFF.

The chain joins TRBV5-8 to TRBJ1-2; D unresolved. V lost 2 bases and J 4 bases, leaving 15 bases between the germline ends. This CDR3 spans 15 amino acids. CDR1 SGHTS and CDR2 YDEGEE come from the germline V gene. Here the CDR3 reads CASSFMSGGTYGYTF. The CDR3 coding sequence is TGTGCCAGCAGCTTCATGTCGGGCGGTACCTATGGCTACACCTTC.

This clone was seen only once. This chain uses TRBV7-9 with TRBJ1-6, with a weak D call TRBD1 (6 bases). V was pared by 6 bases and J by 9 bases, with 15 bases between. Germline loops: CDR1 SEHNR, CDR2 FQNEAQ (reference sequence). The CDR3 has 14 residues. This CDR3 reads CASSSDSFVSPLHF. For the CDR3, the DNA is TGTGCCAGCAGTTCGGACAGTTTTGTTTCACCCCTCCACTTT. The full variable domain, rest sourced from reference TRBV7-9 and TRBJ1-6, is DTGVSQNPRHKITKRGQNVTFRCDPISEHNRLYWYRQTLGQGPEFLTYFQNEAQLEKSRLLSDRFSAERPKGSFSTLEIQRTEQGDSAMYLCASSSDSFVSPLHFGNGTRLTVT.

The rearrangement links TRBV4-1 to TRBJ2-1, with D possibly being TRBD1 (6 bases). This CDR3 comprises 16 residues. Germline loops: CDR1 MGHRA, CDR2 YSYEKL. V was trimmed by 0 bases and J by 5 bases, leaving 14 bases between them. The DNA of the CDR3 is TGCGCCAGCAGCCAAGATTCGGCAGGGGCACACAATGAGCAGTTCTTC. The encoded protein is CASSQDSAGAHNEQFF.

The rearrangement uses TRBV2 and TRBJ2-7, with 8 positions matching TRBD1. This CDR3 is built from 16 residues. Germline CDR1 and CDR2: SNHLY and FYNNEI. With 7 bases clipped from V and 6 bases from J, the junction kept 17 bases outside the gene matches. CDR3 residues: CASTNLRTGSSSEQYF. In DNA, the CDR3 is TGTGCCAGCACCAACCTTAGGACAGGGTCCTCAAGCGAGCAGTACTTC. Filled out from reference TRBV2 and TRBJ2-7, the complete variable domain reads EPEVTQTPSHQVTQMGQEVILRCVPISNHLYFYWYRQILGQKVEFLVSFYNNEISEKSEIFDDQFSVERPDGSNFTLKIRSTKLEDSAMYFCASTNLRTGSSSEQYFGPGTRLTVT.

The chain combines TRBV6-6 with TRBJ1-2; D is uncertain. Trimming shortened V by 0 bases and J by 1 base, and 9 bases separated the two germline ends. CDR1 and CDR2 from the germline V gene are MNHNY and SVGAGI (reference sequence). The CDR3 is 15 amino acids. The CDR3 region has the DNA TGTGCCAGCAGTTACTCCCCCTCGATTAACTATGGCTACACCTTC. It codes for CASSYSPSINYGYTF.

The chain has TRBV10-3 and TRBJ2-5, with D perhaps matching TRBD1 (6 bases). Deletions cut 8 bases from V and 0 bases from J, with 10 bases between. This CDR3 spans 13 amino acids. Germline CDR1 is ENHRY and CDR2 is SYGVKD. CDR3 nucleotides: TGTGCCATCGAGGGACACTACCAAGAGACCCAGTACTTC. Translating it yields CAIEGHYQETQYF.

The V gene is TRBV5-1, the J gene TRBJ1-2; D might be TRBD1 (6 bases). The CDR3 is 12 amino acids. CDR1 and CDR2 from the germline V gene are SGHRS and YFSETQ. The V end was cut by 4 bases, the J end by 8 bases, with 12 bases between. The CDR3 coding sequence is TGCGCCAGCAGCCAGGGACAAGGCGGCTACACCTTC. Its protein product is CASSQGQGGYTF.